The source of this T cell receptor (beta chain) is a study of cytomegalovirus exposure and HLA in healthy donors. Clones were read by immunoSEQ multiplex PCR, and TCRdb kept only the in-frame ones, dropping some. The table shows 90,000 or so clones, with 85% occurring only once. This clone came up once. Per the germline V gene, CDR1 is SGHVS and CDR2 is FNYEAQ. After removal of 2 bases from V and 2 bases from J, the junction contained 4 bases not matched to a gene. The CDR3 sequence is 15 residues long. The sequence was collected from a man aged 18 to 30 in good health and CMV-seropositive. The sequenced material came from PBMCs. The chain links TRBV7-6 to TRBJ2-3, with 7 bases that match TRBD2. CDR3 protein: CASSLRDYHTDTQYF. The CDR3 bases are TGTGCCAGCAGCTTAAGGGACTACCACACAGATACGCAGTATTTT.